The sequence of this T cell receptor beta chain was determined in a study of T cell changes during pregnancy in multiple sclerosis. Per the germline V gene, CDR1 is MDHEN and CDR2 is SYDVKM. The CDR3 is made up of 18 amino acids. V shed 1 base, J shed 4 bases, and the junction held 12 bases outside the gene matches. This table comes from immunoSEQ multiplex PCR, and its TCRdb copy is limited to in-frame clones, with some not included. The top ten hold approximately 1.5% of the sample, which has about 110,000 clones, 80% to 95% seen once. The chain couples TRBV28 to TRBJ2-2; TRBD2 aligns across 7 bases. This clonotype originated in a female donor with multiple sclerosis, enrolled in a pregnancy study. The material was peripheral blood, obtained in the third trimester of pregnancy. The CDR3 reads CASSLFPTGGGTTGELFF. The CDR3 DNA reads as TGTGCCAGCAGTTTATTCCCTACCGGCGGGGGAACCACCGGGGAGCTGTTTTTT.